A single sample is the source of the 6 T cell receptor beta chains below, sequenced in a study of vaccination and CD4 T cells after COVID-19. Regarding treatment: approximately 9-day PBMC culture with coronavirus spike peptide pools or control peptides (ViraFEST assay). According to the study, CD4+ T cells from the unexposed donor were gathered ahead of the COVID-19 pandemic (2011-2018). No antigens are known for them. Sequence data for DNA of cultured CD4+ T cells were generated by the Oncomine TCR Beta short-read assay. Investigators isolated genomic DNA from cultured CD4+ T cells. MiXCR, run by TCRdb on the PCR reads, gives a single entry per CDR3 protein. The data hold some 7,400 distinct CDR3 sequences, with around 34% observed a single time. The sequenced sample was CD4+ T cells from blood, cultured in vitro. The receptors stem from a human donor in good health.

This chain links TRBV20-1 with TRBJ2-1; 8 bases line up with TRBD1. The CDR3 has 15 residues. Germline CDR1 DFQATT, CDR2 SNEGSKA (reference sequence). J gave up 2 bases and V 5 bases, and 8 bases lay outside the gene matches. Here the CDR3 reads CSAVSGTGTYNEQFF. The CDR3 coding sequence is TGCAGTGCTGTTTCCGGGACAGGTACCTACAATGAGCAGTTCTTC.

This rearrangement joins TRBV30 to TRBJ2-1; 11 bases are a match to TRBD2. The CDR3 consists of 14 residues. Germline V lookup: CDR1 GTSNPN, CDR2 SVGIG (reference sequence). V dropped 3 bases and J dropped 6; count of bases not matched to a gene: 4. In nucleotides, the CDR3 is TGTGCCTGGAGAGCTAGCGGGAGGTCCAATGAGCAGTTCTTC. Amino acid sequence: CAWRASGRSNEQFF.

This chain joins TRBV25-1 and TRBJ2-1; no clear D. The V and J ends lost 4 bases and 7 bases respectively, with 5 bases between them. CDR3 size: 11 residues. Germline lookup yields CDR1 MGHDK and CDR2 SYGVNS. The CDR3 loop reads CASSGYNEQFF. The CDR3 DNA is TGTGCCAGCAGTGGGTATAATGAGCAGTTCTTC.

The chain uses TRBV9 and TRBJ2-7; D is ambiguous. V was cut by 3 bases and J by 2 bases, with 6 bases left in between. Germline loops: CDR1 SGDLS, CDR2 YYNGEE. CDR3 size: 12 residues. The CDR3 region has the DNA TGTGCCAGCAGCGGCCTACCCTACGAGCAGTACTTC. Translating gives CASSGLPYEQYF.

The V call is TRBV28, the J call TRBJ2-5; D gene unclear. The length of the CDR3 is 13 residues. CDR1 and CDR2 from the germline V gene are MDHEN and SYDVKM. The ends were cut back, 5 bases at V and 2 bases at J, with 9 bases in the middle. The CDR3 is CASSISGQETQYF. As DNA, the CDR3 is TGTGCCAGCAGTATCAGTGGACAAGAGACCCAGTACTTC.

This clonotype is hyperexpanded within its sample. The V call is TRBV6-1, the J call TRBJ1-6, with a possible D match to TRBD1 (6 bases). CDR3 length: 13 amino acids. CDR1 is MNHNS, CDR2 SASEGT, per germline. The V end was cut by 6 bases, the J end by 13 bases, with 16 bases between. The CDR3 bases are TGTGCCAGCAGCACGGGACACCCCCTGCCCCTCCACTTT. Translating it yields CASSTGHPLPLHF.